These 31 T cell receptor beta chains were sequenced from one sample in a study of shared clonotypes between healthy human individuals. TCRdb keeps only in-frame clones here, not all; method: immunoSEQ multiplex PCR. The sample contains some 900,000 clones, 60% to 85% of which appear only once. The sequenced material came from memory CD4+ T cells sorted from blood. The sample's subset: CD45RA-negative fraction. The receptors were sampled from a man younger than 30 in good health.

J is TRBJ2-5 and V is TRBV7-7, with TRBD2 matching 9 bases. Unmatched junction bases numbered 5, after V lost 10 bases and J lost 2 bases. The CDR3 spans 13 residues. Germline V CDR1 and CDR2: SSHAT, FNYEAQ (reference sequence). DNA of the CDR3: TGTGCCATCTCTGCGGGGGGGCAAGAGACCCAGTACTTC. It specifies CAISAGGQETQYF.

V usage is TRBV11-2 and J usage is TRBJ2-3; the match to TRBD2 covers 8 bases. Looked up from germline, CDR1 is SGHAT and CDR2 is FQNNGV. V gave up 1 base and J gave up 4 bases; unmatched junction bases: 10. There are 17 residues in the CDR3. The CDR3 nucleotides read TGTGCCAGCAGCTTAGTAGTTCTAGCGGGCAAAGCAGATACGCAGTATTTT. It codes for CASSLVVLAGKADTQYF. The full variable domain, its missing parts supplied by reference TRBV11-2 and TRBJ2-3, is EAGVAQSPRYKIIEKRQSVAFWCNPISGHATLYWYQQILGQGPKLLIQFQNNGVVDDSQLPKDRFSAERLKGVDSTLKIQPAKLEDSAVYLCASSLVVLAGKADTQYFGPGTRLTVL.

The chain combines TRBV6-1 with TRBJ2-5, with 8 bases lining up with TRBD2. Germline V gene data show CDR1 as MNHNS and CDR2 as SASEGT. V shed 8 bases and J 5 bases; nucleotides not matched to a gene: 7. The CDR3 contains 13 residues. CDR3 coding DNA: TGTGCCAGCTGCGGGGGGCTGAAGGAGACCCAGTACTTC. Residues: CASCGGLKETQYF.

This chain uses TRBV11-2 with TRBJ1-5; D is unresolved. CDR1 SGHAT and CDR2 FQNNGV come from the germline V gene. There are 13 residues in the CDR3. With 2 bases removed from V and 3 bases from J, the gap between germline ends came to 5 bases. CDR3 nucleotide sequence: TGTGCCAGCAGCTTAACCCCCAATCAGCCCCAGCATTTT. Its protein product is CASSLTPNQPQHF.

This clone was counted a single time. V is TRBV18 and J is TRBJ2-7; 8 nucleotides agree with TRBD1. The CDR3 has 14 amino acids. The germline gives CDR1 KGHSH, CDR2 LQKENI. The V segment lost 3 bases and the J segment 6 bases; nucleotides outside the gene matches: 7. The CDR3 loop is CASSPSGGAGEQYF. CDR3 nucleotide sequence: TGTGCCAGCTCACCTTCAGGGGGCGCGGGCGAGCAGTACTTC. The full variable domain, in which reference TRBV18 and TRBJ2-7 provide the parts outside the CDR3, is NAGVMQNPRHLVRRRGQEARLRCSPMKGHSHVYWYRQLPEEGLKFMVYLQKENIIDESGMPKERFSAEFPKEGPSILRIQQVVRGDSAAYFCASSPSGGAGEQYFGPGTRLTVT.

V and J are TRBV29-1 and TRBJ2-3; D is undetermined. The V end lost 4 bases, the J end lost 5 bases, and 7 bases lay between the germline ends. Germline CDR1 reads SQVTM; CDR2 reads ANQGSEA. The CDR3 sequence is 11 residues long. The CDR3 is CSVGALDTQYF. Written as DNA, the CDR3 is TGCAGCGTTGGAGCCCTAGATACGCAGTATTTT.

Here the CDR3 DNA reads TGTGCTGACCGGGACAGGGTACCCGGGGCCAACGTCCTGACTTTC. Translation gives CADRDRVPGANVLTF. The rearrangement links TRBV30 to TRBJ2-6; 9 bases align to TRBD1. The germline CDR1 and CDR2 sequences are GTSNPN and SVGIG (reference sequence). The CDR3 has 15 amino acids. Drawing the rest from reference TRBV30 and TRBJ2-6, the complete variable domain is SQTIHQWPATLVQPVGSPLSLECTVEGTSNPNLYWYRQAAGRGLQLLFYSVGIGQISSEVPQNLSASRPQDRQFILSSKKLLLSDSGFYLCADRDRVPGANVLTFGAGSRLTVL.

This clone showed up just once. J is TRBJ2-7 and V is TRBV30, with D hard to call. Trimming shortened V by 4 bases and J by 1 base, and 11 bases separated the two germline ends. The CDR3 runs 13 residues. The germline V gene has CDR1 GTSNPN and CDR2 SVGIG (reference sequence). CDR3 protein: CAWNRRNSYEQYF. The CDR3 bases are TGTGCCTGGAACCGGCGGAATTCCTACGAGCAGTACTTC.

This clone was counted at least ten times. The chain links TRBV5-1 to TRBJ1-4; D ambiguous. V shed 0 bases and J shed 5 bases, with 11 bases lying between them. The CDR3 contains 15 residues. Germline V CDR1 and CDR2: SGHRS, YFSETQ. The CDR3 here is CASSLGTNPNEKLFF. As DNA, the CDR3 is TGCGCCAGCAGCTTGGGGACCAACCCCAATGAAAAACTGTTTTTT.

The chain is built from TRBV5-1 and TRBJ2-2; no firm D call. Between the trimmed V and J ends, which lost 4 bases and 1 base, there was a span of 8 bases. The CDR3 covers 14 residues. The V gene's germline CDR1 is SGHRS and CDR2 YFSETQ. The CDR3 region has the DNA TGCGCCAGCAGCCAAGAAAGGAACACCGGGGAGCTGTTTTTT. It specifies CASSQERNTGELFF.

The chain has TRBV4-3 and TRBJ2-2; D gene unclear. From germline, CDR1 is LGHNA and CDR2 YSLEER. CDR3 length: 13 residues. Between the trimmed V and J ends, which lost 3 bases and 4 bases, there was a span of 6 bases. CDR3 coding DNA: TGCGCCAGCAGCCAGGGGTTCACCGGGGAGCTGTTTTTT. As protein: CASSQGFTGELFF.

In this sample, this clone turned up a few times. CDR3 DNA sequence: TGTGCCAGCAGCCAGGACTTGCCGACAGATACGCAGTATTTT. Its protein is CASSQDLPTDTQYF. V gene TRBV9 combines with J gene TRBJ2-3; a weak D match, TRBD2 (5 bases). V lost 4 bases and J lost 3, with 12 bases in between. The CDR3 totals 14 residues. Germline-derived CDR1 and CDR2 are SGDLS and YYNGEE.

This clone appeared once. Other nucleotide sequences from this sample produce the same CDR3. The chain joins TRBV5-4 to TRBJ2-7; no definite D call. The V end was cut by 0 bases, the J end by 3 bases, with 4 bases between. This CDR3 comprises 12 residues. Germline assignment: CDR1 SGHNT and CDR2 YYREEE (reference sequence). The CDR3 DNA reads as TGTGCCAGCAGCTTGGACGGCTACGAGCAGTACTTC. Protein sequence: CASSLDGYEQYF.

This clone was found a few times. The chain carries TRBV4-3 and TRBJ2-1; 9 nucleotides line up with TRBD2. Germline loops: CDR1 LGHNA, CDR2 YSLEER. This CDR3 region has 13 residues. Losses at the gene ends were 6 bases for V and 8 bases for J; bases not matched to a gene: 5. As DNA, the CDR3 is TGCGCCAGCAGTCGCCTAGCGGGATATGAGCAGTTCTTC. Protein product: CASSRLAGYEQFF.

This chain uses TRBV5-1 with TRBJ2-3, with D maybe TRBD2 (6 bases). This CDR3 is 16 amino acids long. The V end was cut by 0 bases, the J end by 0 bases, with 11 bases between. CDR1 is SGHRS, CDR2 YFSETQ, per germline. The CDR3: CASSLGSGFSTDTQYF. In DNA, the CDR3 is TGCGCCAGCAGCTTGGGTAGCGGATTCAGCACAGATACGCAGTATTTT.

DNA of the CDR3: TGTGCCAGCAGCGTAGGTGAGGAGGGTGGCTACACCTTC. Its protein is CASSVGEEGGYTF. V gene TRBV9 combines with J gene TRBJ1-2; no clear D gene. The CDR3 has 13 residues. Trimming stripped 0 bases from V and 7 bases from J, with 10 bases between. Germline values: CDR1 SGDLS, CDR2 YYNGEE.

The chain has TRBV6-1 and TRBJ2-7, with D perhaps TRBD2 (5 bases). Germline V CDR1 and CDR2: MNHNS, SASEGT. The CDR3 extends over 12 amino acids. The CDR3 sequence is CATGRAGDEQYF. The CDR3 region has the DNA TGTGCAACCGGGCGGGCAGGTGACGAGCAGTACTTC.

This chain links TRBV29-1 with TRBJ1-1; D is ambiguous. CDR1 and CDR2 from the germline V gene are SQVTM and ANQGSEA. The length of the CDR3 is 12 residues. Deletions cut 3 bases from V and 3 bases from J, with 8 bases between. DNA for the CDR3: TGCAGCGTTGACGGCAGCTACACTGAAGCTTTCTTT. Translation: CSVDGSYTEAFF.

V and J are TRBV7-9 and TRBJ1-2; D not certain. CDR3 length: 17 amino acids. Germline CDR1 SEHNR, CDR2 FQNEAQ (reference sequence). The ends were cut back, 5 bases at V and 4 bases at J, with 23 bases in the middle. The CDR3, as DNA: TGTGCCAGCAGCCGCGAAAATCGACTTTTCCCCCTCTATGGCTACACCTTC. Amino acids: CASSRENRLFPLYGYTF.

On this clone itself: Distinct nucleotide sequences in the sample also encode this CDR3. The CDR3 here is CASSIKGAGELFF. Here the CDR3 DNA reads TGTGCCAGTAGTATCAAAGGGGCCGGGGAGCTGTTTTTT. The chain links TRBV19 to TRBJ2-2; tentatively, D is TRBD1 (5 bases). V was shortened by 3 bases and J by 6 bases, with 8 bases between the two germline ends. The germline gives CDR1 LNHDA, CDR2 SQIVND (reference sequence). The CDR3 runs 13 residues. Based on the CDR3 plus reference TRBV19 and TRBJ2-2, the full variable domain is DGGITQSPKYLFRKEGQNVTLSCEQNLNHDAMYWYRQDPGQGLRLIYYSQIVNDFQKGDIAEGYSVSREKKESFPLTVTSAQKNPTAFYLCASSIKGAGELFFGEGSRLTVL.

This sequence joins TRBV28 and TRBJ2-7, with D unclear. Per germline, CDR1 MDHEN and CDR2 SYDVKM. Between the trimmed V and J ends, which lost 3 bases and 5 bases, there was a span of 5 bases. The CDR3 sequence is 11 residues long. The CDR3 DNA reads TGTGCCAGCAGTTTGTCCAACGAGCAGTACTTC. As protein: CASSLSNEQYF. Filled out from reference TRBV28 and TRBJ2-7, the complete variable domain reads DVKVTQSSRYLVKRTGEKVFLECVQDMDHENMFWYRQDPGLGLRLIYFSYDVKMKEKGDIPEGYSVSREKKERFSLILESASTNQTSMYLCASSLSNEQYFGPGTRLTVT.

Comments on this clone: This sample also contains other DNA sequences that code for the same CDR3. This chain connects TRBV2 to TRBJ1-1, with 10 nucleotides matching TRBD1. The V gene end was trimmed by 4 bases and the J gene end by 6 bases; junction bases not matched to a gene: 2. Germline V lookup: CDR1 SNHLY, CDR2 FYNNEI. This CDR3 contains 13 residues. CDR3 nucleotides: TGTGCCAGCAGTGGACAGGGGGCGGCTGAAGCTTTCTTT. Amino acid sequence: CASSGQGAAEAFF.

This chain links TRBV4-3 with TRBJ1-2; D is uncertain. The germline gives CDR1 LGHNA, CDR2 YSLEER. V shed 4 bases and J shed 0 bases, with 9 bases lying between them. The CDR3 length is 14 residues. The CDR3 region has the DNA TGCGCCAGCAGCCGAAATACAGCTAACTATGGCTACACCTTC. This sequence encodes CASSRNTANYGYTF.

This clone was found a few times. This chain links TRBV9 with TRBJ2-7; D perhaps matches TRBD2 (5 bases). The germline gives CDR1 SGDLS, CDR2 YYNGEE. V lost 0 bases, J lost 2 bases, and 9 bases lay in between. The CDR3 is 14 amino acids. CDR3 nucleotide sequence: TGTGCCAGCAGCGTAGGCCTAGCCGCCTACGAGCAGTACTTC. This encodes CASSVGLAAYEQYF.

V usage is TRBV19 and J usage is TRBJ1-6; D is unresolved. With 5 bases removed from V and 13 bases from J, the gap between germline ends came to 15 bases. The CDR3 totals 13 residues. Per the germline V gene, CDR1 is LNHDA and CDR2 is SQIVND (reference sequence). The CDR3 loop is CASSLPGPNPLHF. The CDR3 coding sequence is TGTGCCAGTAGTCTTCCGGGCCCTAACCCCCTCCACTTT.

The chain is built from TRBV5-1 and TRBJ2-7, with 7 bases matching TRBD1. This CDR3 region has 14 residues. Per germline, CDR1 SGHRS and CDR2 YFSETQ. J lost 3 bases, V lost 2 bases, and 5 bases had no gene match. The DNA for the CDR3 is TGCGCCAGCAGCTTCCGGACAGGAGTCTACGAGCAGTACTTC. This codes for CASSFRTGVYEQYF.

V is TRBV5-4 and J is TRBJ2-7; D is unclear. The germline gives CDR1 SGHNT, CDR2 YYREEE (reference sequence). Trimming shortened V by 6 bases and J by 0 bases, and 16 bases separated the two germline ends. CDR3 size: 15 residues. CDR3 residues: CASTPDSKSSYEQYF. The CDR3 bases are TGTGCCAGCACCCCCGACTCGAAGAGCTCCTACGAGCAGTACTTC.

A word on this clone: This likely stems from a read error, as it lies one base from a far larger clone. The chain couples TRBV9 to TRBJ1-1; TRBD1 is a possible D gene (5 bases). The CDR3 is 15 amino acids. Germline V lookup: CDR1 SGDLS, CDR2 YYNGEE. The CDR3 loop reads CAGSPPGLQKTEAFF. The CDR3 DNA sequence: TGTGCCGGCAGCCCCCCGGGACTGCAAAAGACTGAAGCTTTCTTT.

This sequence joins TRBV30 and TRBJ1-6; D is uncertain. Between the trimmed V and J ends, which lost 2 bases and 10 bases, there was a span of 15 bases. This CDR3 has 14 amino acids. Germline lookup yields CDR1 GTSNPN and CDR2 SVGIG (reference sequence). Written as DNA, the CDR3 is TGTGCCTGGAGTATGAGGGCGCCGCAATCACCCCTCCACTTT. Its translation: CAWSMRAPQSPLHF.

With regard to this clone: One base separates it from a far larger clone, so it is likely a read error. In the same sample, other DNA sequences code for this CDR3. The chain has TRBV18 and TRBJ1-4, with D possibly matching TRBD1 (5 bases). Deletions cut 4 bases from V and 0 bases from J, with 9 bases between. This CDR3 comprises 15 residues. In germline, CDR1 is KGHSH, CDR2 LQKENI. CDR3: CASSRGIATNEKLFF. The CDR3 DNA sequence: TGTGCCAGCTCACGGGGGATTGCAACTAATGAAAAACTGTTTTTT.

About this clone itself: One end of the junction varies from germline; a read error may be responsible. The chain carries TRBV7-7 and TRBJ2-7, with 13 bases lining up with TRBD2. Germline CDR1 reads SSHAT; CDR2 reads FNYEAQ (reference sequence). This CDR3 region has 17 residues. The CDR3 spells CASSFGQGLAGRDEQYF. The CDR3 DNA follows: TGTGCTAGCAGCTTCGGGCAGGGACTAGCGGGGAGGGACGAGCAGTACTTC.